This entry concerns a single T cell receptor beta chain. This sample was included in a study of T cell responses to AZD1222 COVID-19 vaccine. Profiled with immunoSEQ multiplex PCR; TCRdb holds only in-frame clones, not every one. The sample comprises tens of thousands of clones, 70% to 90% of which are singletons, and around 6% rests with the top ten. The J segment lost 5 bases and the V segment lost 2 bases, leaving 2 bases of the junction unmatched. Germline values: CDR1 GTSNPN, CDR2 SVGIG (reference sequence). This CDR3 contains 12 residues. Sample: peripheral blood, taken on day 0 of AZD1222 vaccination. The chain carries TRBV30 and TRBJ1-2; 7 bases fit TRBD1. The sequence was collected from an adult in good health. The CDR3 protein is CAWSPGGYGYTF. CDR3 sequence (DNA): TGTGCCTGGAGTCCAGGGGGTTATGGCTACACCTTC.